One sample yielded the 30 T cell receptor beta chains listed below, sequenced in a study of T-cell memory formation after mild COVID-19. TCRdb recomputed calls from the 5' RACE reads with MiXCR, one row per CDR3 protein. The sample has under 650,000 distinct CDR3 sequences; approximately 19% are singletons. Sequences were obtained from PBMCs or a T cell subset sorted from them (not recorded which). These receptors originate from an adult woman who had mild COVID-19 (a few samples of this study predate the infection). Cell type and time point are not known.

The chain carries TRBV20-1 and TRBJ1-1; the D is unclear. Trimming removed 4 bases at V and 7 bases at J, with 13 bases between. Germline values: CDR1 DFQATT, CDR2 SNEGSKA (reference sequence). This CDR3 comprises 12 residues. CDR3 DNA sequence: TGCAGTGCTAAAGGGCTGCTCAGTGAAGCTTTCTTT. Its protein is CSAKGLLSEAFF.

The chain has TRBV20-1 and TRBJ2-7; D is undetermined. With 0 bases removed from V and 11 bases from J, the gap between germline ends came to 11 bases. Germline V CDR1 and CDR2: DFQATT, SNEGSKA (reference sequence). The CDR3 is 11 residues long. In DNA, the CDR3 is TGCAGTGCTAGAGATGGTCTGCCGAAGTACTTC. Encoded protein: CSARDGLPKYF.

This sequence joins TRBV27 and TRBJ2-1, with D unresolved. The CDR3 covers 18 residues. With 2 bases removed from V and 0 bases from J, the gap between germline ends came to 17 bases. CDR1 MNHEY and CDR2 SMNVEV come from the germline V gene (reference sequence). This CDR3 reads CASSLPSVSGPSYNEQFF. The CDR3 DNA reads TGTGCCAGCAGTTTACCCTCAGTTTCAGGTCCCTCCTACAATGAGCAGTTCTTC.

This clonotype was observed a few times. The chain employs TRBV6-2 or TRBV6-3 and TRBJ2-7; D may be TRBD1 (6 bases). This CDR3 comprises 14 residues. Germline lookup yields CDR1 MNHEY and CDR2 SVGEGT. Deletions cut 2 bases from V and 2 bases from J, with 10 bases between. The DNA of the CDR3 is TGTGCCAGCAGTTACGACAGGTCCACCTACGAGCAGTACTTC. Translated, it gives CASSYDRSTYEQYF.

The chain carries TRBV18 and TRBJ2-5; tentatively, D is TRBD1 or TRBD2 (5 bases each). Germline V CDR1 and CDR2: KGHSH, LQKENI. The CDR3 is 15 amino acids. The ends were cut back, 3 bases at V and 6 bases at J, with 17 bases in the middle. This CDR3 reads CASSPTGTALKTQYF. For the CDR3, the DNA is TGTGCCAGCTCACCGACCGGGACGGCCCTTAAGACCCAGTACTTC.

The chain combines TRBV24-1 with TRBJ2-3; D is possibly TRBD1 (6 bases). Germline V gene lookup returns CDR1 KGHDR and CDR2 SFDVKD. CDR3 length: 15 amino acids. Deletions cut 5 bases from V and 2 bases from J, with 13 bases between. CDR3 protein: CATSVQGQHTDTQYF. Written as DNA, the CDR3 is TGTGCCACCAGTGTTCAAGGACAGCACACAGATACGCAGTATTTT.

This chain joins TRBV6-1 and TRBJ2-7, with 7 bases lining up with TRBD1. The germline gives CDR1 MNHNS, CDR2 SASEGT. The ends lost 6 bases at V and 6 bases at J; junction bases unmatched: 8. This CDR3 region has 13 residues. The CDR3 sequence is CASRETGKGEQYF. CDR3 nucleotides: TGTGCCAGCAGGGAGACAGGGAAGGGCGAGCAGTACTTC.

The chain carries TRBV3-1 and TRBJ2-4; TRBD2 matches at 8 bases. The CDR3 is 15 amino acids. Germline CDR1 reads LGHDT; CDR2 reads YNNKEL (reference sequence). The V segment lost 0 bases and the J segment 8 bases; nucleotides outside the gene matches: 6. The CDR3 here is CASSQDPGAGDIQYF. CDR3 DNA: TGTGCCAGCAGCCAAGATCCGGGAGCGGGGGACATTCAGTACTTC. The full variable domain, rest sourced from reference TRBV3-1 and TRBJ2-4, is DTAVSQTPKYLVTQMGNDKSIKCEQNLGHDTMYWYKQDSKKFLKIMFSYNNKELIINETVPNRFSPKSPDKAHLNLHINSLELGDSAVYFCASSQDPGAGDIQYFGAGTRLSVL.

Remarks on this clonotype: With a much larger clone just one base away, this may be a read error. The chain has TRBV7-2 and TRBJ1-1, with D possibly being TRBD1 (6 bases). The CDR3 loop spans 13 amino acids. Germline V lookup: CDR1 SGHTA, CDR2 FQGNSA. For the CDR3, the DNA is TGTGCCAGCAGCTTACTGGGACACACTGAAGCTTTATTT. Its translation: CASSLLGHTEALF.

The CDR3 nucleotides read TGCGCCAGCAGTCTACAAACGTCCTACGAGCAGTACTTC. Encoded protein: CASSLQTSYEQYF. The chain is built from TRBV23-1 and TRBJ2-7; D remains ambiguous. TRBV23-1 is sorted into the ORF group, with uncertain function. This CDR3 region has 13 residues. V lost 4 bases to trimming and J lost 1 base, with 8 bases between them.

J is TRBJ2-2 and V is TRBV4-1; 8 bases fit TRBD2. The germline V gene has CDR1 MGHRA and CDR2 YSYEKL. V lost 2 bases to trimming and J lost 6 bases; unmatched junction nucleotides: 8. The CDR3 is 16 residues long. The CDR3 protein is CASSQPAAGVAGELFF. CDR3 nucleotides: TGCGCCAGCAGCCAACCAGCAGCGGGGGTAGCCGGGGAGCTGTTTTTT.

This clonotype was detected many times. The rearrangement joins TRBV7-2 to TRBJ2-5; 10 positions match TRBD2. This CDR3 comprises 16 residues. Per germline, CDR1 SGHTA and CDR2 FQGNSA. The V gene end was trimmed by 0 bases and the J gene end by 4 bases; junction bases not matched to a gene: 5. The CDR3 nucleotides are TGTGCCAGCAGCTTAGCTCCAGCGGGAGGGCCAGAGACCCAGTACTTC. Translation gives CASSLAPAGGPETQYF.

This clonotype was detected a few times. The chain carries TRBV7-2 and TRBJ1-2, with D hard to call. This CDR3 has 16 residues. The germline V and J ends were trimmed by 1 base and 5 bases, with 17 bases remaining between them. Germline V lookup: CDR1 SGHTA, CDR2 FQGNSA. The CDR3 spells CASSLGYRSYLYGYTF. In DNA form, the CDR3 reads TGTGCCAGCAGCTTAGGGTATCGGTCTTATCTTTATGGCTACACCTTC.

In its sample, this clonotype was seen a few times. This rearrangement joins TRBV5-5 to TRBJ2-5; 8 bases agree with TRBD2. With V trimmed by 0 bases and J by 3 bases, 4 bases remained unmatched. The CDR3 is 15 amino acids. CDR1 is SGHKS, CDR2 YYEKEE, per germline (reference sequence). In DNA form, the CDR3 reads TGTGCCAGCAGCTTGGTCGGGGGGGTGGAAGAGACCCAGTACTTC. Encoded protein: CASSLVGGVEETQYF.

This clonotype was found a few times. J is TRBJ2-7 and V is TRBV29-1; TRBD1 agrees at 8 bases. CDR1 and CDR2 (germline): SQVTM, ANQGSEA. V gave up 3 bases and J gave up 3 bases; unmatched junction bases: 7. The CDR3 is made up of 14 amino acids. DNA of the CDR3: TGCAGCGTTGAGGATCGGACAGGGAACTACGAGCAGTACTTC. This sequence encodes CSVEDRTGNYEQYF.

A few counts support this clonotype. The chain has TRBV24-1 and TRBJ2-7, with 8 bases matching TRBD1. Trimming removed 9 bases from V and 3 bases from J; junction bases left unmatched: 15. This CDR3 is built from 16 residues. CDR1 KGHDR and CDR2 SFDVKD come from the germline V gene. Here the CDR3 DNA reads TGTGCCACCCAGGCGAAAGGACAGGGAAGGTTCTACGAGCAGTACTTC. Translated, it gives CATQAKGQGRFYEQYF.

The rearrangement uses TRBV5-1 and TRBJ1-1; 7 bases map to TRBD1. This CDR3 comprises 13 residues. The V gene end was trimmed by 4 bases and the J gene end by 8 bases; junction bases not matched to a gene: 8. Germline CDR1 and CDR2: SGHRS and YFSETQ. CDR3 region: CASSTPTGPEAFF. The CDR3 DNA is TGCGCCAGCAGCACGCCGACAGGGCCCGAAGCTTTCTTT.

This chain connects TRBV20-1 to TRBJ1-1; a weak D match, TRBD1 (6 bases). The CDR3 covers 14 residues. The ends were cut back, 3 bases at V and 4 bases at J, with 15 bases in the middle. Per germline, CDR1 DFQATT and CDR2 SNEGSKA (reference sequence). The CDR3 region is CSARLQGLGTEAFF. The CDR3 DNA sequence: TGCAGTGCTAGGTTACAGGGTTTGGGCACTGAAGCTTTCTTT.

This clonotype was recorded a few times. The chain combines TRBV3-1 with TRBJ2-3; maybe TRBD2 (7 bases). V was clipped by 0 bases and J by 1 base, with 14 bases between them. Germline lookup yields CDR1 LGHDT and CDR2 YNNKEL (reference sequence). The CDR3 is 17 amino acids. This chain's CDR3 is CASSQELAGAGTDTQYF. In DNA form, the CDR3 reads TGTGCCAGCAGCCAAGAATTGGCGGGGGCGGGCACAGATACGCAGTATTTT.

The chain is built from TRBV3-1 and TRBJ2-1, with D tentatively TRBD1 (6 bases). The V end was cut by 7 bases, the J end by 6 bases, with 10 bases between. Germline values: CDR1 LGHDT, CDR2 YNNKEL (reference sequence). The CDR3 runs 12 residues. CDR3 bases: TGTGCCAGCAATCAGGGGTTCAATGAGCAGTTCTTC. This sequence encodes CASNQGFNEQFF.

The J gene is TRBJ1-1, the V gene TRBV7-9; maybe TRBD1 (5 bases). Trimming took 0 bases from V and 7 from J, leaving 12 bases between them. The CDR3 is 14 residues long. Germline V lookup: CDR1 SEHNR, CDR2 FQNEAQ (reference sequence). The CDR3 nucleotides read TGTGCCAGCAGCTTAGCGGTTGTCAGGGTTGAAGCTTTCTTT. This sequence encodes CASSLAVVRVEAFF.

The chain combines TRBV5-1 with TRBJ2-1; the D is unclear. V was cut by 0 bases and J by 3 bases, with 13 bases left in between. The CDR3 totals 16 residues. Germline-derived CDR1 and CDR2 are SGHRS and YFSETQ. As DNA, the CDR3 is TGCGCCAGCAGCTTGGTCGGGTTGGTGGGCTACAATGAGCAGTTCTTC. This codes for CASSLVGLVGYNEQFF. Full variable domain (remainder filled in from reference TRBV5-1 and TRBJ2-1): KAGVTQTPRYLIKTRGQQVTLSCSPISGHRSVSWYQQTPGQGLQFLFEYFSETQRNKGNFPGRFSGRQFSNSRSEMNVSTLELGDSALYLCASSLVGLVGYNEQFFGPGTRLTVL.

In this sample, this clonotype turned up many times. CDR3 nucleotide sequence: TGTGCCAGCAGCCAAGGTGTACAGGGAACCTACGAGCAGTACTTC. Encoded protein: CASSQGVQGTYEQYF. This chain links TRBV4-2 with TRBJ2-7, with D possibly being TRBD1 (6 bases). The CDR3 is 15 amino acids. Germline V gene sequence: CDR1 LGHNA, CDR2 YNFKEQ. V was cut by 1 base and J by 2 bases, with 12 bases left in between.

This clonotype was counted a few times. V is TRBV2 and J is TRBJ1-2; D gene uncertain. The V and J ends lost 2 bases and 7 bases respectively, with 11 bases between them. Germline V lookup: CDR1 SNHLY, CDR2 FYNNEI. The CDR3 sequence is 13 residues long. The CDR3 loop reads CASSEMGVGGYTF. The CDR3 coding sequence is TGTGCCAGCAGTGAAATGGGAGTAGGTGGCTACACCTTC.

CDR3 bases: TGTGCCAGCAGCGTCCTAGCGGGAGCCGTCTACAATGAGCAGTTCTTC. Translated: CASSVLAGAVYNEQFF. The chain combines TRBV9 with TRBJ2-1; 10 bases agree with TRBD2. The V segment lost 2 bases and the J segment 3 bases; nucleotides outside the gene matches: 5. Germline CDR1 reads SGDLS; CDR2 reads YYNGEE. The CDR3 is 16 residues long.

This clonotype was recorded at least ten times. The chain employs TRBV5-6 and TRBJ1-1; unclear D gene. Trimming removed 3 bases from V and 1 base from J, with 25 bases in between. The V gene's germline CDR1 is SGHDT and CDR2 YYEEEE. The CDR3 sequence is 19 residues long. The CDR3 sequence: CASSSLGPESYKWNTEAFF. CDR3 coding DNA: TGTGCCAGCAGCTCGCTCGGTCCCGAATCTTATAAATGGAACACTGAAGCTTTCTTT.

V gene TRBV21-1 combines with J gene TRBJ2-1. TRBV21-1 corresponds to a pseudogene. This CDR3 is 16 amino acids long. DNA for the CDR3: TGTGCCAGCAGCAATTGTGGGGTCAGCTCCTACAATGAGCAGTTCTTC. Translated: CASSNCGVSSYNEQFF.

This clonotype was picked up many times. The rearrangement joins TRBV7-2 to TRBJ2-5; D tentatively reads TRBD1 or TRBD2 (7 bases each). The CDR3 spans 16 residues. V dropped 1 base and J dropped 1 base, with 13 bases sitting between them. Germline values: CDR1 SGHTA, CDR2 FQGNSA. CDR3 nucleotide sequence: TGTGCCAGCAGCTTAGGGCAGGGGGGGTCCCAAGAGACCCAGTACTTC. Translated, it gives CASSLGQGGSQETQYF.

V usage is TRBV12-3 or TRBV12-4 and J usage is TRBJ1-2; 9 bases agree with TRBD1. After removal of 5 bases from V and 3 bases from J, the junction contained 7 bases not matched to a gene. There are 15 residues in the CDR3. The CDR3 loop is CASSPNRGRHYGYTF. The CDR3 region has the DNA TGTGCCAGCAGTCCCAACAGGGGGCGTCACTATGGCTACACCTTC.

This chain connects TRBV27 to TRBJ1-1; D not resolved. V lost 6 bases, J lost 1 base, and 15 bases lay in between. Germline V gene sequence: CDR1 MNHEY, CDR2 SMNVEV (reference sequence). The CDR3 loop spans 15 amino acids. The CDR3 sequence is CASRMMTAWNTEAFF. In nucleotides, the CDR3 is TGTGCCAGCAGGATGATGACCGCCTGGAACACTGAAGCTTTCTTT.